A single TCR beta chain is shown here with its context. The antigen is not known. Relative to the germline gene, one junction end is altered; a read error may explain this. Making TCR beta cDNA involved around 510 ng total RNA and a constant-region primer. Employing slightly modified ARM-PCR, three nested multiplex PCR rounds were run, and these gave rise to the TCR beta libraries. PCR rounds one and two used TRBV1-TRBV30 forward primers with a C-beta reverse primer for around 11 cycles each. TCRdb itself ran the multiplex PCR reads through MiXCR, one entry per CDR3 protein. This table holds approximately 45,000 distinct CDR3 sequences, 75% found once. RNA and DNA were co-extracted from about 19-30 mg of unsorted bulk tissue. Primary liver carcinoma, confirmed by histopathology, was surgically resected. The data are from a study of tumor-infiltrating lymphocytes in primary liver carcinoma. General observations from the study: Tumor specimens were characterized by a significantly higher top-250-clone fraction than blood (p = 0.039).

The CDR3 contains 16 residues. This receptor was obtained from a woman aged 25 to 39 with primary liver carcinoma and hepatitis B virus infection. The chain has TRBV12-3 or TRBV12-4 and TRBJ2-2; D might be TRBD2 (5 bases). What was sequenced was tumor-adjacent normal liver tissue. The chain's CDR3 is CASSPLTKPPTGKLFF. Written as DNA, the CDR3 is TGTGCCAGCAGTCCTCTGACGAAACCCCCGACCGGGAAGCTGTTTTTT.